The 19 T cell receptor beta chains presented below share a single source sample, sequenced in a study of CXCR3-negative and CXCR3-positive naive CD8 T cells (dated by TCRdb to the late 2010s). The reads were generated on a NextSeq 550. The Human TCR Profiling Kit (MiLaboratory) was used to make UMI-labeled 5' RACE TRB cDNA libraries. The reads underwent TCRdb reprocessing, giving one record for each CDR3 protein sequence and no DNA. The table for this sample lists over 150,000 distinct CDR3 sequences. The biggest ten clones account for approximately 0.5% of the sample. These TCRs' antigens remain unknown. Broader findings and caveats from the paper: TRB CDR3s from CXCR3-positive naive cells showed higher hydrophobicity (lower Kidera factor 4), lower energy, and higher strength and volume indices than CXCR3-negative naive cells.

The sequenced sample consisted of naive CXCR3+ CD8+ T cells from blood. The sample's cell subset or site label is to be understood as: CD45RO-CCR7+CD27+CD95- naive CD8+ T cells expressing CXCR3 (TNR3+). Source of these receptors: a human donor in good health. Some clones in this sample may be carry-over from other donors' samples.

This chain joins TRBV12-3 or TRBV12-4 and TRBJ1-2. The CDR3 runs 13 residues. The CDR3 region is CASSLEQNYGYTF.

This chain joins TRBV29-1 and TRBJ2-7; TCRdb outputs TRBD1, but without DNA this stays unchecked. CDR3 size: 14 residues. The V gene's germline CDR1 is SQVTM and CDR2 ANQGSEA. The CDR3 loop is CSVHVGQGWDEQYF.

The chain is built from TRBV10-1 and TRBJ1-4; the D gene TCRdb calls, TRBD1, cannot be checked with no DNA. Germline V gives CDR1 WNHNN, CDR2 SYGVQD (reference sequence). The CDR3 covers 19 residues. CDR3 sequence: CASSDWETGQGPRIEKLFF.

The V call is TRBV27, the J call TRBJ1-5. CDR1 and CDR2 (germline): MNHEY, SMNVEV (reference sequence). The CDR3 sequence is 15 residues long. The CDR3 protein is CASSLGSGGNQPQHF.

The chain joins TRBV4-1 to TRBJ2-1. Germline V lookup: CDR1 MGHRA, CDR2 YSYEKL. This CDR3 is built from 15 residues. The chain's CDR3 is CASSQDDSSYNEQFF.

This sequence joins TRBV28 and TRBJ2-3; the D call from TCRdb, TRBD1, cannot be confirmed without DNA. This CDR3 spans 15 amino acids. Germline V gene sequence: CDR1 MDHEN, CDR2 SYDVKM. The CDR3 sequence: CANTPGQGAGDTQYF.

The genes are TRBV5-6 and TRBJ2-7; TCRdb names TRBD1, which stays unverified in the absence of DNA. This CDR3 region has 14 residues. From germline, CDR1 is SGHDT and CDR2 YYEEEE. This chain's CDR3 is CASSLGTGVLEQYF. The full variable domain, with the rest looked up from reference TRBV5-6 and TRBJ2-7, is DAGVTQSPTHLIKTRGQQVTLRCSPKSGHDTVSWYQQALGQGPQFIFQYYEEEERQRGNFPDRFSGHQFPNYSSELNVNALLLGDSALYLCASSLGTGVLEQYFGPGTRLTVT.

CDR3 sequence reads: CATSRDAKESNQPQHF. The gene calls are TRBV15 and TRBJ1-5. CDR1 is LNHNV and CDR2 is YYDKDF in the germline V gene (reference sequence). The CDR3 contains 16 residues.

The chain recombines TRBV27 with TRBJ2-5; with no DNA, the TCRdb D assignment of TRBD1 cannot be verified. CDR1 is MNHEY, CDR2 SMNVEV, per germline (reference sequence). This CDR3 is 15 amino acids long. This CDR3 is CASTGYRDNQETQYF.

V gene TRBV4-3 combines with J gene TRBJ2-7; TCRdb picks TRBD1, but there is no DNA to check that call. The germline V gene encodes CDR1 LGHNA and CDR2 YSLEER. This CDR3 has 14 amino acids. The CDR3: CASSQEDSQDEQYF.

This chain uses TRBV28 with TRBJ2-7; there is no DNA to check the TCRdb D call of TRBD1. This CDR3 is built from 14 residues. CDR1 and CDR2 (germline): MDHEN, SYDVKM. The CDR3 spells CASSLSPGVNEQYF.

This CDR3 is CSVENENTGELFF. The rearrangement uses TRBV29-1 and TRBJ2-2. Germline V lookup: CDR1 SQVTM, CDR2 ANQGSEA. The length of the CDR3 is 13 residues.

The rearrangement joins TRBV12-3 or TRBV12-4 to TRBJ2-5; TCRdb's assignment of TRBD1 cannot be checked, as there is no DNA. The CDR3 loop spans 15 amino acids. CDR3 residues: CASGLAGEGKETQYF.

The V call is TRBV5-1, the J call TRBJ2-7. The CDR3 consists of 15 residues. The germline gives CDR1 SGHRS, CDR2 YFSETQ. CDR3 amino acids: CASSLGQGGSYEQYF. Filled out from reference TRBV5-1 and TRBJ2-7, the complete variable domain reads KAGVTQTPRYLIKTRGQQVTLSCSPISGHRSVSWYQQTPGQGLQFLFEYFSETQRNKGNFPGRFSGRQFSNSRSEMNVSTLELGDSALYLCASSLGQGGSYEQYFGPGTRLTVT.

V is TRBV20-1 and J is TRBJ1-3. Germline V gene data show CDR1 as DFQATT and CDR2 as SNEGSKA (reference sequence). The length of the CDR3 is 16 residues. The CDR3 reads CSARDYKETYGNTIYF.

The rearrangement links TRBV12-3 or TRBV12-4 to TRBJ1-1. The CDR3 covers 15 residues. CDR3 amino acids: CASSPRGDKDTEAFF.

The chain has TRBV7-3 and TRBJ2-2; as DNA is missing, the TRBD2 call by TCRdb cannot be tested. Germline assignment: CDR1 SGHTA and CDR2 FQGTGA. This CDR3 is built from 15 residues. This chain's CDR3 is CASSPAGPNTGELFF. The full variable domain, with the rest looked up from reference TRBV7-3 and TRBJ2-2, is GAGVSQTPSNKVTEKGKYVELRCDPISGHTALYWYRQSLGQGPEFLIYFQGTGAADDSGLPNDRFFAVRPEGSVSTLKIQRTERGDSAVYLCASSPAGPNTGELFFGEGSRLTVL.

The V call is TRBV28, the J call TRBJ2-3; TCRdb names TRBD2, which stays unverified in the absence of DNA. Germline V gives CDR1 MDHEN, CDR2 SYDVKM. This CDR3 has 19 residues. The CDR3 sequence: CASSFGTYAAGVRTDTQYF.

The chain is built from TRBV4-2 and TRBJ2-7. This CDR3 has 13 amino acids. Germline assignment: CDR1 LGHNA and CDR2 YNFKEQ. CDR3 amino acids: CASSETSTYEQYF.